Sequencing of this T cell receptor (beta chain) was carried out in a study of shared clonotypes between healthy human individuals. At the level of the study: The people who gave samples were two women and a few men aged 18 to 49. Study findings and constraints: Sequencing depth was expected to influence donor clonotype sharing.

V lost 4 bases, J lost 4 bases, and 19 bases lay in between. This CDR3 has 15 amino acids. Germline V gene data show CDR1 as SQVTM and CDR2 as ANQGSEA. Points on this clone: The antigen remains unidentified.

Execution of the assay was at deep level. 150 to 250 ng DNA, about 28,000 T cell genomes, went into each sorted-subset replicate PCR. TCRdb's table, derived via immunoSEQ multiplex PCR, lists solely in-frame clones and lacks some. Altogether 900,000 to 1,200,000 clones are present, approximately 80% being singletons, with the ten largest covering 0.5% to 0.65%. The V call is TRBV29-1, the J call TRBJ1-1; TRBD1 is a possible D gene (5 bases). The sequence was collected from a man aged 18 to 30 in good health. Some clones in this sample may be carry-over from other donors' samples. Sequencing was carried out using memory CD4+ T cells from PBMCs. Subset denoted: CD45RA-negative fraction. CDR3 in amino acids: CSVVRLAGLSTEAFF. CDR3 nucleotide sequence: TGCAGCGTTGTCCGGTTGGCAGGGCTGAGCACTGAAGCTTTCTTT.